Here is one T cell receptor (beta chain) with its context. The data derive from a study of T cell changes during pregnancy in multiple sclerosis. Sequencing used immunoSEQ multiplex PCR; TCRdb keeps in-frame clones, though not all of them. This sample has about 44,000 clones, with around 90% found just once. Per germline, CDR1 LNHDA and CDR2 SQIVND (reference sequence). The V segment lost 6 bases and the J segment 0 bases; nucleotides outside the gene matches: 8. The CDR3 has 16 residues. The sequence was obtained from a female donor with multiple sclerosis, enrolled in a pregnancy study. This chain uses TRBV19 with TRBJ2-1, with 7 nucleotides matching TRBD2. The sequences come from CD4+ T cells from peripheral blood mononuclear cells, collected before pregnancy. The CDR3 is CASSVKAGSSYNEQFF. In DNA form, the CDR3 reads TGTGCCAGTAGCGTAAAAGCGGGGAGCTCCTACAATGAGCAGTTCTTC.